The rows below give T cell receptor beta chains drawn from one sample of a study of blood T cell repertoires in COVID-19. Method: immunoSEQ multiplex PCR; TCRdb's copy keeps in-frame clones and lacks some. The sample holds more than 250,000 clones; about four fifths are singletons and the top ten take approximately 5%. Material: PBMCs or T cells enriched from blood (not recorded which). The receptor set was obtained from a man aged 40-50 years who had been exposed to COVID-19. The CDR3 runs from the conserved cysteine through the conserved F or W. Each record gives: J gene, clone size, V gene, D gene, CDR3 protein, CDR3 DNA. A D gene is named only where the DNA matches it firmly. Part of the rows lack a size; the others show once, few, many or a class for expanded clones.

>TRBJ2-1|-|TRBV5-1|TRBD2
CASSLVRGRALNEQFF
TGCGCCAGCAGCTTGGTTCGCGGGAGGGCCCTTAATGAGCAGTTCTTC
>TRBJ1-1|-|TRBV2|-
CASKTGGRLLTEAFF
TGTGCCAGCAAAACGGGAGGTCGCCTCCTCACTGAAGCTTTCTTT
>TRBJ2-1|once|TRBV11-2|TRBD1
CASSLVGQGVVQFF
TGTGCCAGCAGCTTAGTAGGACAGGGGGTCGTGCAGTTCTTC
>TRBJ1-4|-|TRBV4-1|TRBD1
CASSQYFQGDEKLFF
TGCGCCAGCAGCCAATACTTCCAGGGGGACGAAAAACTGTTTTTT
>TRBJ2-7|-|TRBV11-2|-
CASSDIAYEQYF
TGTGCCAGCAGCGACATAGCCTACGAGCAGTACTTC
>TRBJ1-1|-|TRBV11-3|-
CASSAGGTEAFF
TGTGCCAGCAGCGCTGGGGGGACTGAAGCTTTCTTT
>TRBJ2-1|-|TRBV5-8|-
CASSPRLGSSYNEQFF
TGTGCCAGCAGTCCTCGCCTAGGGAGCTCCTACAATGAGCAGTTCTTC
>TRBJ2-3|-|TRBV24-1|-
CATGRDGTDTQYF
TGTGCCACCGGCCGGGATGGGACAGATACGCAGTATTTT
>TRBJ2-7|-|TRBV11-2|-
CASSLGADRFSSGQYF
TGTGCCAGCAGCTTAGGGGCCGACAGATTTTCGTCGGGCCAGTACTTC
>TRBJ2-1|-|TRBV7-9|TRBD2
CASSLGTSGSHEQFF
TGTGCCAGCAGCTTAGGGACTAGCGGGAGCCATGAGCAGTTCTTC
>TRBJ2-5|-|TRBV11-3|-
CASSRSETQYF
TGTGCCAGCAGTCGTTCGGAGACCCAGTACTTC
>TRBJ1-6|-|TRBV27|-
CASRESGTPPWALHF
TGTGCCAGCAGGGAATCAGGAACCCCGCCGTGGGCCCTCCACTTT
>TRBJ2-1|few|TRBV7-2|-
CASSLVGTSAYNEQFF
TGTGCCAGCAGCTTAGTGGGGACTTCGGCCTACAATGAGCAGTTCTTC
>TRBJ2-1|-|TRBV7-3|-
CASSLDSRAGEQFF
TGTGCCAGCAGCTTGGACTCCCGGGCGGGTGAGCAGTTCTTC
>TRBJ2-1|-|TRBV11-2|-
CASSLVIAEYNEQFF
TGTGCCAGCAGCTTAGTTATAGCGGAATACAATGAGCAGTTCTTC
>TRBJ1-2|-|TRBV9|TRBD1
CASSVVLGRGQNGYTF
TGTGCCAGCAGCGTAGTATTGGGCAGGGGGCAAAATGGCTACACCTTC
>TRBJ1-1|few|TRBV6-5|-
CASTRPGGGNTEAFF
TGTGCCAGCACTAGACCGGGGGGAGGGAACACTGAAGCTTTCTTT
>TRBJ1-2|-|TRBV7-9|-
CASSRTTGSTNYGYTF
TGTGCCAGCAGCCGTACAACAGGCTCGACTAACTATGGCTACACCTTC
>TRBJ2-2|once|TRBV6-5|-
CASMRGTGELFF
TGTGCCAGCATGCGGGGCACCGGGGAGCTGTTTTTT
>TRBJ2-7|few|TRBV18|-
CASSPPQGLNEQYF
TGTGCCAGCTCACCACCGCAGGGGCTTAACGAGCAGTACTTC
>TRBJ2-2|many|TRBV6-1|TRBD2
CASSEAWEGGELFF
TGTGCCAGCAGTGAAGCGTGGGAGGGCGGGGAGCTGTTTTTT
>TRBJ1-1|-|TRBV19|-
CASKLFGTGDTEAFF
TGTGCCAGTAAGTTGTTTGGGACGGGGGACACTGAAGCTTTCTTT
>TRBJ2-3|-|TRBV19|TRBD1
CASRRGTGGADRNTQYF
TGTGCCAGTAGGCGGGGGACAGGGGGCGCAGACCGTAATACGCAGTATTTT
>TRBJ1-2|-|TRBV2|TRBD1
CASRGGDRRYYGYTF
TGTGCCAGCAGGGGAGGGGACAGGAGATACTATGGCTACACCTTC
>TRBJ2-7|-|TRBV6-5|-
CASTENSYEQYF
TGTGCCAGCACAGAAAACTCCTACGAGCAGTACTTC
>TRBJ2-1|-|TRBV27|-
CASSWGGIAYNEQFF
TGTGCCAGCAGTTGGGGCGGGATAGCTTACAATGAGCAGTTCTTC
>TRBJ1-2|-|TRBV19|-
CASSTQEGANYGYTF
TGTGCCAGTAGTACCCAAGAGGGAGCTAACTATGGCTACACCTTC
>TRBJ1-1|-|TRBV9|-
CASSAGDRVLPEAFF
TGTGCCAGCAGCGCAGGGGACCGGGTTCTCCCTGAAGCTTTCTTT
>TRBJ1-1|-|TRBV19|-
CASSGQHMNTEAFF
TGTGCCAGTAGTGGACAGCACATGAACACTGAAGCTTTCTTT
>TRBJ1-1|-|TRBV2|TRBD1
CASTTDRTEAFF
TGTGCCAGCACCACGGACAGGACTGAAGCTTTCTTT
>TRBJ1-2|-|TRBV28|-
CASSTTGYYGYTF
TGTGCCAGCAGTACAACGGGATACTATGGCTACACCTTC
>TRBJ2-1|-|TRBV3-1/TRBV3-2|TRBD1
CASSQVQGASNEQFF
TGTGCCAGCAGCCAAGTCCAGGGGGCGTCCAATGAGCAGTTCTTC
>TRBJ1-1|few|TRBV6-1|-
CASSEQENTEAFF
TGTGCCAGCAGTGAACAGGAGAACACTGAAGCTTTCTTT